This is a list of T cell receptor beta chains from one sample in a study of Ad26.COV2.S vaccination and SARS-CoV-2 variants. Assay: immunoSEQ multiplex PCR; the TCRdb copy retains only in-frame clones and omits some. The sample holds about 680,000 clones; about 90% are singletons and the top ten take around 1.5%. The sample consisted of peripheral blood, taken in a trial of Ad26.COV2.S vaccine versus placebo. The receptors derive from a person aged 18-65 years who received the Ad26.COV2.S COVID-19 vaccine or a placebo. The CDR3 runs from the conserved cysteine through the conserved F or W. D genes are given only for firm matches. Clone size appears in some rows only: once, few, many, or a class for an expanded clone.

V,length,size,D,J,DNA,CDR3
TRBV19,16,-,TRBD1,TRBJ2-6,TGTGCCAGTTGGGACAGGGGGCAGTCTGGGGCCAACGTCCTGACTTTC,CASWDRGQSGANVLTF
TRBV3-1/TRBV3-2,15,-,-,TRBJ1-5,TGTGCCAGCAGCCAAGATTCTGCCCTTAATCAGCCCCAGCATTTT,CASSQDSALNQPQHF
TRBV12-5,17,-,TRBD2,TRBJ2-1,TGTGCTAGTGGTTTGGCACTAGCGGGGGGCTCCTACAATGAGCAGTTCTTC,CASGLALAGGSYNEQFF
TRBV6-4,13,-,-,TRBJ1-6,TGTGCCAGCAGTGACTCGGGTAATTCACCCCTCCACTTT,CASSDSGNSPLHF
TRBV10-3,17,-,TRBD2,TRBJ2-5,TGTGCCATCAGTGAGTCCCGGGGCTCCCCGGGAGGGGAGACCCAGTACTTC,CAISESRGSPGGETQYF
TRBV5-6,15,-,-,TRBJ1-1,TGTGCCAGCAGCTTGGTTGGCTCCCTCGGCACTGAAGCTTTCTTT,CASSLVGSLGTEAFF
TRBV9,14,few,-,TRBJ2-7,TGTGCCAGCAGCGCCACAGCGTACTCCTACGAGCAGTACTTC,CASSATAYSYEQYF
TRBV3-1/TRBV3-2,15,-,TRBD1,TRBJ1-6,TGTGCCAGCAGCCCCCGGGACAGATATAATTCACCCCTCCACTTT,CASSPRDRYNSPLHF
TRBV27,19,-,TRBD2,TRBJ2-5,TGTGCCAGCAGTTCAACTCTTTCCTGGGCTAGCGGGAGTGTCGAGACCCAGTACTTC,CASSSTLSWASGSVETQYF
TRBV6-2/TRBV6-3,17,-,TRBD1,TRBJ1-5,TGTGCCAGCAGCCCTACCCGAGGGGGCTTGGGCAATCAGCCCCAGCATTTT,CASSPTRGGLGNQPQHF
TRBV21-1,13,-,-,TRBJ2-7,TGTGCCAGCAGCAAAGGTAGGGCCGGAGAGCAGTACTTC,CASSKGRAGEQYF
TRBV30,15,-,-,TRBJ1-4,TGTGCCTGGAGTCCTGGCTGGAGGACTAATGAAAAACTGTTTTTT,CAWSPGWRTNEKLFF
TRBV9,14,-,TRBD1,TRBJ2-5,TGTGCCAGCAGCGTGTGGGACAGGCAAGAGACCCAGTACTTC,CASSVWDRQETQYF
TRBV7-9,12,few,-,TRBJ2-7,TGTGCCAGCAGCCAAGGGGGTGGTGAGCAGTACTTC,CASSQGGGEQYF
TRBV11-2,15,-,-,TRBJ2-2,TGTGCCAGCAGCTTCCCGGGACATGACACCGGGGAGCTGTTTTTT,CASSFPGHDTGELFF
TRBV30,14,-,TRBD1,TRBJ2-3,TGTGCCTGGAGTAGCGGACAGGGCACAGATACGCAGTATTTT,CAWSSGQGTDTQYF